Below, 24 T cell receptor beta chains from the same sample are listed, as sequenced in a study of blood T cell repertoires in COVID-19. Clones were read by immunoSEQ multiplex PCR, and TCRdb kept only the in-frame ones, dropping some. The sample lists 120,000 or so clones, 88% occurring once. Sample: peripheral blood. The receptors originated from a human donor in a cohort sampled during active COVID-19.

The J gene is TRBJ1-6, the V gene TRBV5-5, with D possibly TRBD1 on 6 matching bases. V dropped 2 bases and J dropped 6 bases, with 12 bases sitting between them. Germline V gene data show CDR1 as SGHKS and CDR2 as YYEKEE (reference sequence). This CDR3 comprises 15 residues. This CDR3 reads CASSFKQGANSPLHF. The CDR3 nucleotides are TGTGCCAGCAGCTTCAAACAGGGAGCTAATTCACCCCTCCACTTT.

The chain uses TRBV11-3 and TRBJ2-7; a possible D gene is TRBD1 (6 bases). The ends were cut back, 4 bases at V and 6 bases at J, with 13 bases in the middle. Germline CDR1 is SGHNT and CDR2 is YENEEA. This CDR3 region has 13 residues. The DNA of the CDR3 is TGTGCCAGCAGCTATTTACAGGGAAGCGAGCAGTACTTC. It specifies CASSYLQGSEQYF. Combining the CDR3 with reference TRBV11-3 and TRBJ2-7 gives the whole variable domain EAGVVQSPRYKIIEKKQPVAFWCNPISGHNTLYWYLQNLGQGPELLIRYENEEAVDDSQLPKDRFSAERLKGVDSTLKIQPAELGDSAVYLCASSYLQGSEQYFGPGTRLTVT.

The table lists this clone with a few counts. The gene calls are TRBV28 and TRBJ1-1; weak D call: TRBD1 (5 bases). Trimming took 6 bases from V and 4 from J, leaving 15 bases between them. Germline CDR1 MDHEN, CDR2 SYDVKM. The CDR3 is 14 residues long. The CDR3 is CASSRTGVSTEAFF. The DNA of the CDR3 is TGTGCCAGCAGCCGGACGGGGGTCTCCACTGAAGCTTTCTTT.

The CDR3 DNA follows: TGTGCCACCAGTGAGGCTACAGGGGTGAGGGCTAATGAAAAACTGTTTTTT. Translated: CATSEATGVRANEKLFF. V gene TRBV24-1 combines with J gene TRBJ1-4; TRBD1 matches at 7 bases. The trim removed 4 bases at V and 3 bases at J, leaving 10 bases unmatched. Germline V gene lookup returns CDR1 KGHDR and CDR2 SFDVKD. The CDR3 spans 17 residues.

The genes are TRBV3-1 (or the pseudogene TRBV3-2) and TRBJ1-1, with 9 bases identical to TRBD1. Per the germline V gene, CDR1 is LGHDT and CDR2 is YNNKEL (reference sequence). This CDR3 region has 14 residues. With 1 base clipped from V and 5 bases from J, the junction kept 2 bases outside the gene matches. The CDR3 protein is CASSQGDRDTEAFF. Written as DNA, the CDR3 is TGTGCCAGCAGCCAAGGGGACAGGGATACTGAAGCTTTCTTT.

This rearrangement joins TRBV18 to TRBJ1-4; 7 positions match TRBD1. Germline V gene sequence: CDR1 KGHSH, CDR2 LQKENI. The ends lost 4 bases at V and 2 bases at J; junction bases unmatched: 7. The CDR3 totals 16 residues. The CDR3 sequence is CASSLRDSFTNEKLFF. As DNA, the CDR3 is TGTGCCAGCTCACTACGGGACAGCTTCACTAATGAAAAACTGTTTTTT.

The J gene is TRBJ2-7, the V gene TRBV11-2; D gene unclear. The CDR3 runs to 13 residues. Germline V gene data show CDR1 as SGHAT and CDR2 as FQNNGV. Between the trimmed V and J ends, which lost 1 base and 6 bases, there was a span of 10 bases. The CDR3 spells CASSLASNGEQYF. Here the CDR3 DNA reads TGTGCCAGCAGCTTAGCTTCCAACGGCGAGCAGTACTTC.

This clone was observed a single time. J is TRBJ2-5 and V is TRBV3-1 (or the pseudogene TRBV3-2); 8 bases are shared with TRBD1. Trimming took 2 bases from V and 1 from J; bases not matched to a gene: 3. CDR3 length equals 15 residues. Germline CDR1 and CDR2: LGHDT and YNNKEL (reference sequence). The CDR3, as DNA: TGTGCCAGCAGCCAATATACAGGGGGCCAAGAGACCCAGTACTTC. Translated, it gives CASSQYTGGQETQYF.

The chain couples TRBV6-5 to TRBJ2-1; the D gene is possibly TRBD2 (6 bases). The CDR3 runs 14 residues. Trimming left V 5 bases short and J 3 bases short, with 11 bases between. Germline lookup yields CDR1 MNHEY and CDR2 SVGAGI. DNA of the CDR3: TGTGCCAGCAGTCCCCGACTAGACTACAATGAGCAGTTCTTC. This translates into CASSPRLDYNEQFF.

The CDR3 region is CASSAWDSAYEQYF. CDR3 DNA: TGTGCCAGCAGCGCGTGGGACAGCGCCTACGAGCAGTACTTC. V usage is TRBV27 and J usage is TRBJ2-7; 7 positions agree with TRBD1. Germline loops: CDR1 MNHEY, CDR2 SMNVEV (reference sequence). The CDR3 is 14 amino acids. V shed 6 bases, J shed 2 bases, and the junction held 7 bases outside the gene matches.

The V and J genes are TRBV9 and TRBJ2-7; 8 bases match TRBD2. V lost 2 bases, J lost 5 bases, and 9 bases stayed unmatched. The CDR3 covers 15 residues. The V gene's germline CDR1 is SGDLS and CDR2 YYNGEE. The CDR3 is CASSVGTRRMDEQYF. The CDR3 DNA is TGTGCCAGCAGCGTCGGGACTAGGAGGATGGACGAGCAGTACTTC.

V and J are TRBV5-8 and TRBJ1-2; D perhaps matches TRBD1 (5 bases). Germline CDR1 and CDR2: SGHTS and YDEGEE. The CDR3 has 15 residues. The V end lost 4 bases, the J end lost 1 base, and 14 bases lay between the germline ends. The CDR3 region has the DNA TGTGCCAGCAGCCCCCAGCCGGACATTAACTATGGCTACACCTTC. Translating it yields CASSPQPDINYGYTF.

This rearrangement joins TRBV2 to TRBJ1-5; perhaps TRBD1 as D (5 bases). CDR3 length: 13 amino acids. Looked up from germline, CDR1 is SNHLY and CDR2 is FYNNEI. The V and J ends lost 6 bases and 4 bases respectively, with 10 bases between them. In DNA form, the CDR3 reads TGTGCCAGCAGGCAGGGAGGGAATCAGCCCCAGCATTTT. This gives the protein CASRQGGNQPQHF.

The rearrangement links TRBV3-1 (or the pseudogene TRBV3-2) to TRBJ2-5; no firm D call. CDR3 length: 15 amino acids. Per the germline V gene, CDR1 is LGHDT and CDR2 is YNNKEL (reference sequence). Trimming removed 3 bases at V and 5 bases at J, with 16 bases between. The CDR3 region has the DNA TGTGCCAGCAGCCATGGGCTACAGTCCGGCGAGACCCAGTACTTC. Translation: CASSHGLQSGETQYF.

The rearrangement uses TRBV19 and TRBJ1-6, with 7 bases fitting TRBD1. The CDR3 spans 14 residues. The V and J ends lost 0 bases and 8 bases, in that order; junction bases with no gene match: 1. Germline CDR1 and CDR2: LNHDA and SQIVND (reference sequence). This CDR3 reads CASSIDRGDSPLHF. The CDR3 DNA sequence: TGTGCCAGTAGTATAGACAGGGGGGATTCACCCCTCCACTTT.

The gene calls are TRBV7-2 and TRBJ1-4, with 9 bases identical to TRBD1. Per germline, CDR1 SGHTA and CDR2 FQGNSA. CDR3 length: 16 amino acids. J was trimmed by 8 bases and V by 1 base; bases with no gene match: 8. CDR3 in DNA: TGTGCCAGCAGCTTAGGGGGGACAGGGACTAGGGAAAAACTGTTTTTT. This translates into CASSLGGTGTREKLFF.

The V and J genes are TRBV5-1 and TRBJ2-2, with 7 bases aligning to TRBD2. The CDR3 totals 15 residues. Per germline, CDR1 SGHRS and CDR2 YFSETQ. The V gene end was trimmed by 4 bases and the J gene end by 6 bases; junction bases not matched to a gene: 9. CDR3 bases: TGCGCCAGCAGCCCCCAGGCGGGGGTTTCCGGGGAGCTGTTTTTT. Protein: CASSPQAGVSGELFF. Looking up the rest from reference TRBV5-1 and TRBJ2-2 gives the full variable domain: KAGVTQTPRYLIKTRGQQVTLSCSPISGHRSVSWYQQTPGQGLQFLFEYFSETQRNKGNFPGRFSGRQFSNSRSEMNVSTLELGDSALYLCASSPQAGVSGELFFGEGSRLTVL.

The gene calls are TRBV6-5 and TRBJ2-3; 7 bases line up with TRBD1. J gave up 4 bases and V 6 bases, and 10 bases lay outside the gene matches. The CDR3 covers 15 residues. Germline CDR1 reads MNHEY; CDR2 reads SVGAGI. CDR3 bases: TGTGCCAGCAGCTCCAGGGGAGACAGGGCAGATACGCAGTATTTT. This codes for CASSSRGDRADTQYF.

CDR3 in amino acids: CASSYAWRGPADTQYF. Here the CDR3 DNA reads TGTGCCAGCAGTTACGCCTGGAGGGGGCCCGCAGATACGCAGTATTTT. J is TRBJ2-3 and V is TRBV6-5; D might be TRBD1 (7 bases). The CDR3 consists of 16 residues. Germline lookup yields CDR1 MNHEY and CDR2 SVGAGI. The V gene lost 2 bases and the J gene lost 4 bases, with 16 bases spanning the gap.

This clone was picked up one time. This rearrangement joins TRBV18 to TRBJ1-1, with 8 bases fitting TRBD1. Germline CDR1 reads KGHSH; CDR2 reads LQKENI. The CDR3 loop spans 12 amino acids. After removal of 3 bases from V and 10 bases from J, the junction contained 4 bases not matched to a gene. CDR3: CASSPDREVAFF. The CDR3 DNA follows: TGTGCCAGCTCACCGGACAGGGAGGTAGCTTTCTTT. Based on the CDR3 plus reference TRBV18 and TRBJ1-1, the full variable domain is NAGVMQNPRHLVRRRGQEARLRCSPMKGHSHVYWYRQLPEEGLKFMVYLQKENIIDESGMPKERFSAEFPKEGPSILRIQQVVRGDSAAYFCASSPDREVAFFGQGTRLTVV.

CDR3 sequence (DNA): TGTGCCAGCAGTTTTCTTATTAGGACAGGAGAGGGCTATGGCTACACCTTC. As protein: CASSFLIRTGEGYGYTF. The V and J genes are TRBV28 and TRBJ1-2; 7 nucleotides agree with TRBD1. V lost 3 bases and J lost 4; bases outside the gene matches: 14. This CDR3 contains 17 residues. Germline V gene lookup returns CDR1 MDHEN and CDR2 SYDVKM.

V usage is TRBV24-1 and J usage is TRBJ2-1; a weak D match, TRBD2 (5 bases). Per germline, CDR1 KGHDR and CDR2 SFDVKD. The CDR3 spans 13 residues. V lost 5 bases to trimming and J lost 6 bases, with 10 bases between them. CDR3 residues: CATSALAGNEQFF. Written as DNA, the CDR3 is TGTGCCACCAGTGCCCTAGCAGGCAATGAGCAGTTCTTC.

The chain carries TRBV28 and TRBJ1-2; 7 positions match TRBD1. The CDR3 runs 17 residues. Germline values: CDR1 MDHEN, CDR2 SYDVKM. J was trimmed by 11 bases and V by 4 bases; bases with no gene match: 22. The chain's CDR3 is CASSSAPDRNLISGYTF. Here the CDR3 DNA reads TGTGCCAGCAGTTCCGCCCCGGACAGGAACCTTATTTCGGGGTACACCTTC.

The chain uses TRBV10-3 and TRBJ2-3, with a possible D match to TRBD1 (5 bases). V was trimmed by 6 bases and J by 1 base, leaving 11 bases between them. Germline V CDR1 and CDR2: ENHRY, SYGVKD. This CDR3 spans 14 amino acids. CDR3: CAIRNSQGTDTQYF. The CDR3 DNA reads TGTGCCATCAGGAACTCACAGGGCACAGATACGCAGTATTTT.